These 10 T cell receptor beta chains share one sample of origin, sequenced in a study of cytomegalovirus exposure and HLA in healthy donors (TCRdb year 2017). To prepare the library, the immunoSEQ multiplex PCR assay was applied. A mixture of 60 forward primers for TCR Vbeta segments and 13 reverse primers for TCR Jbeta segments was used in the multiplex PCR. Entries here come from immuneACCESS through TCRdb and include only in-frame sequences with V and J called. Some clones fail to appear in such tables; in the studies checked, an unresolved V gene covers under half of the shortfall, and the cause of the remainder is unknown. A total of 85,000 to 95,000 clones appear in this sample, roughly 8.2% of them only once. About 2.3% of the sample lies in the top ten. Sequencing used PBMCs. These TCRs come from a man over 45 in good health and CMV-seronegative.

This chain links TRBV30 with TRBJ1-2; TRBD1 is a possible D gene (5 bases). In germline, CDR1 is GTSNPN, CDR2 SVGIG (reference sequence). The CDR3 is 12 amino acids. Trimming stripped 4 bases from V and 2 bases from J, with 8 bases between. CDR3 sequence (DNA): TGTGCCTGGATCAGGGTGAACTATGGCTACACCTTC. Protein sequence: CAWIRVNYGYTF.

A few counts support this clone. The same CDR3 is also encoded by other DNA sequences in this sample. The DNA of the CDR3 is TGTGCCAGCAGCTCTTACAATGAGCAGTTCTTC. It encodes CASSSYNEQFF. The V and J genes are TRBV5-4 and TRBJ2-1; D call uncertain. Germline CDR1 SGHNT, CDR2 YYREEE (reference sequence). This CDR3 is 11 amino acids long. Between the trimmed V and J ends, which lost 3 bases and 4 bases, there was a span of 2 bases.

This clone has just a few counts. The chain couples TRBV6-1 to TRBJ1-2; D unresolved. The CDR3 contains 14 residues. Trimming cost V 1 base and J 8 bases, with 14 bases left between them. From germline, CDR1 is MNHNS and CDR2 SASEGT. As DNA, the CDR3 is TGTGCCAGCAGTGAAGTACCCGGGTCCACGGGCTACACCTTC. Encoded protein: CASSEVPGSTGYTF.

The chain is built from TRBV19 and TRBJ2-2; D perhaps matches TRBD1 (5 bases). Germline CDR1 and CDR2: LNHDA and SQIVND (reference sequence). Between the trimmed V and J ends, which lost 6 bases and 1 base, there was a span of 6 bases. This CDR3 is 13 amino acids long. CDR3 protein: CASRTGNTGELFF. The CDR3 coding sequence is TGTGCCAGTAGAACAGGGAACACCGGGGAGCTGTTTTTT.

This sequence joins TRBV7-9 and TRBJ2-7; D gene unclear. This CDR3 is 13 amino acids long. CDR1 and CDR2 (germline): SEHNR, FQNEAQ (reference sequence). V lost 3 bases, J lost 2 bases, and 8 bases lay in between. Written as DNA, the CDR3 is TGTGCCAGCAGCTTGGGCAATCCCTACGAGCAGTACTTC. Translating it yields CASSLGNPYEQYF.

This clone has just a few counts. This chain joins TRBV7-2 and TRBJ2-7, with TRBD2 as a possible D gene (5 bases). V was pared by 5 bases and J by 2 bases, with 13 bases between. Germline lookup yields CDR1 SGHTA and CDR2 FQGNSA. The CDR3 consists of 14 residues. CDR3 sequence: CASSNFGEPYEQYF. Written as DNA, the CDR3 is TGTGCCAGCAGCAATTTTGGGGAGCCCTACGAGCAGTACTTC.

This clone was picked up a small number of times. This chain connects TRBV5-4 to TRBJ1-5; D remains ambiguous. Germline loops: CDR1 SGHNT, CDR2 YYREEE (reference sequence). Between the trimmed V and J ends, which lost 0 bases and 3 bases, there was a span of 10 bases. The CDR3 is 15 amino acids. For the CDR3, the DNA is TGTGCCAGCAGCTTGGACCCAGGCAACAATCAGCCCCAGCATTTT. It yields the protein CASSLDPGNNQPQHF. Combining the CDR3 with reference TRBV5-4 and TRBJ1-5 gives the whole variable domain ETGVTQSPTHLIKTRGQQVTLRCSSQSGHNTVSWYQQALGQGPQFIFQYYREEENGRGNFPPRFSGLQFPNYSSELNVNALELDDSALYLCASSLDPGNNQPQHFGDGTRLSIL.

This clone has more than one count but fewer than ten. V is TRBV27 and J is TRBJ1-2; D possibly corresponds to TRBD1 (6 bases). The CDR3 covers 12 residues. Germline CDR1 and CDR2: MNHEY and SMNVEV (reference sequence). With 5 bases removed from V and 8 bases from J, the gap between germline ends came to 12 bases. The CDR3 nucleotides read TGTGCCAGCAGTGTCAGGGGTGGCGGCTACACCTTC. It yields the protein CASSVRGGGYTF.

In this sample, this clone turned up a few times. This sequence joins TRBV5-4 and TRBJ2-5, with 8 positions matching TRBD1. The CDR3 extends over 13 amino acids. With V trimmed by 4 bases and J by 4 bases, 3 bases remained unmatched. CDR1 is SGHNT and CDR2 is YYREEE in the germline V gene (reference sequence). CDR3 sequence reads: CASSRGQGETQYF. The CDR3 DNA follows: TGTGCCAGCAGCCGTGGACAGGGAGAGACCCAGTACTTC. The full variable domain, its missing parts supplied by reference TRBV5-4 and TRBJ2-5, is ETGVTQSPTHLIKTRGQQVTLRCSSQSGHNTVSWYQQALGQGPQFIFQYYREEENGRGNFPPRFSGLQFPNYSSELNVNALELDDSALYLCASSRGQGETQYFGPGTRLLVL.

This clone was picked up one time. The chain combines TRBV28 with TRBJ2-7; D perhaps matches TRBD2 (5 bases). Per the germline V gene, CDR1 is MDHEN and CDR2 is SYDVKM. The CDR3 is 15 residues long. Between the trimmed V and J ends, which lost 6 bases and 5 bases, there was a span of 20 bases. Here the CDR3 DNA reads TGTGCCAGCAGATCTCCCGGGAAAGGGTTAGACGAGCAGTACTTC. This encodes CASRSPGKGLDEQYF.